Each of the 17 T cell receptor beta chains below was sequenced from the same sample in a study of CD8 T cells in Susac syndrome. With random hexamers, reverse transcription was performed on about 0.5 to 1 ug of RNA. TCRdb analysed the immunoSEQ multiplex PCR reads with MiXCR anew, one entry per CDR3 protein. This table has over 100,000 distinct CDR3 sequences, 92% appearing once. Material for sequencing was CD8+ T cells from PBMCs. All receptors come from a human donor in good health.

The genes are TRBV7-8 and TRBJ2-5, with TRBD2 identical over 8 bases. The V gene's germline CDR1 is SGHVS and CDR2 FQNEAQ. The V and J ends lost 8 bases and 5 bases, in that order; junction bases with no gene match: 16. The CDR3 length is 16 residues. The CDR3 sequence is CASLPTGGAFSETQYF. The CDR3 DNA follows: TGTGCCAGCCTCCCGACCGGGGGGGCCTTTTCTGAGACCCAGTACTTC.

The V call is TRBV11-2, the J call TRBJ1-2; D uncertain. The length of the CDR3 is 14 residues. With 0 bases removed from V and 3 bases from J, the gap between germline ends came to 8 bases. CDR1 is SGHAT, CDR2 FQNNGV, per germline. CDR3 bases: TGTGCCAGCAGCTTAGATGGCCCGCACTATGGCTACACCTTC. It is translated as CASSLDGPHYGYTF.

The chain has TRBV9 and TRBJ2-1; D may correspond to TRBD1 or TRBD2 (5 bases each). There are 14 residues in the CDR3. Between the trimmed V and J ends, which lost 8 bases and 9 bases, there was a span of 21 bases. CDR1 and CDR2 from the germline V gene are SGDLS and YYNGEE. The CDR3: CASTRDHATSEQFF. CDR3 bases: TGTGCCAGTACCCGGGACCATGCAACGAGTGAGCAGTTCTTC. Using reference TRBV9 and TRBJ2-1 for the parts outside the CDR3, the full variable domain is DSGVTQTPKHLITATGQRVTLRCSPRSGDLSVYWYQQSLDQGLQFLIQYYNGEERAKGNILERFSAQQFPDLHSELNLSSLELGDSALYFCASTRDHATSEQFFGPGTRLTVL.

The chain uses TRBV29-1 and TRBJ1-1; possibly TRBD1 for D (5 bases). CDR1 is SQVTM, CDR2 ANQGSEA, per germline. Trimming removed 5 bases at V and 5 bases at J, with 33 bases between. The CDR3 totals 19 residues. The CDR3 loop reads CSVLFPPSALLDGGTEAFF. CDR3 in DNA: TGCAGCGTTTTATTCCCACCATCCGCCCTCCTCGACGGGGGGACTGAAGCTTTCTTT.

J is TRBJ2-7 and V is TRBV11-2; D ambiguous. CDR3 length: 14 residues. Germline values: CDR1 SGHAT, CDR2 FQNNGV. V lost 1 base and J 1 base, leaving 8 bases between the germline ends. CDR3: CASSLARASYEQYF. The CDR3 DNA is TGTGCCAGCAGCTTAGCAAGGGCTTCCTACGAGCAGTACTTC.

This CDR3 reads CASSEGPAIAEKLFF. CDR3 bases: TGTGCCAGCAGTGAGGGACCGGCGATCGCGGAAAAACTGTTTTTT. V is TRBV6-1 and J is TRBJ1-4, with TRBD1 as a possible D gene (5 bases). V was pared by 3 bases and J by 8 bases, with 16 bases between. CDR1 and CDR2 from the germline V gene are MNHNS and SASEGT. The CDR3 extends over 15 amino acids.

V and J are TRBV29-1 and TRBJ1-5; TRBD1 matches 9 bases. The germline V gene has CDR1 SQVTM and CDR2 ANQGSEA. CDR3 length: 13 residues. With 4 bases clipped from V and 2 bases from J, the junction kept 0 bases outside the gene matches. The CDR3 nucleotides are TGCAGCGTTGGACAGGGGGGCAATCAGCCCCAGCATTTT. Protein sequence: CSVGQGGNQPQHF.

This chain links TRBV20-1 with TRBJ1-1, with D perhaps matching TRBD1 (5 bases). The CDR3 has 13 residues. Trimming left V 0 bases short and J 3 bases short, with 8 bases between. Per the germline V gene, CDR1 is DFQATT and CDR2 is SNEGSKA (reference sequence). As DNA, the CDR3 is TGCAGTGCTAGAGATCGCAGGGACACTGAAGCTTTCTTT. It specifies CSARDRRDTEAFF.

This chain connects TRBV25-1 to TRBJ1-1, with D uncertain. The CDR3 loop spans 14 amino acids. Trimming left V 4 bases short and J 1 base short, with 10 bases between. Germline values: CDR1 MGHDK, CDR2 SYGVNS. The CDR3: CASSASGENTEAFF. The CDR3 DNA reads TGTGCCAGCAGTGCCTCCGGGGAGAACACTGAAGCTTTCTTT. The full variable domain, rest sourced from reference TRBV25-1 and TRBJ1-1, is EADIYQTPRYLVIGTGKKITLECSQTMGHDKMYWYQQDPGMELHLIHYSYGVNSTEKGDLSSESTVSRIRTEHFPLTLESARPSHTSQYLCASSASGENTEAFFGQGTRLTVV.

This chain uses TRBV5-6 with TRBJ2-2; 10 nucleotides match TRBD2. J was trimmed by 0 bases and V by 4 bases; bases with no gene match: 6. This CDR3 spans 17 amino acids. Germline values: CDR1 SGHDT, CDR2 YYEEEE. CDR3 sequence reads: CASSPGLAATNTGELFF. For the CDR3, the DNA is TGTGCCAGCAGCCCCGGACTAGCGGCAACGAACACCGGGGAGCTGTTTTTT.

J is TRBJ1-1 and V is TRBV9; D gene ambiguous. In germline, CDR1 is SGDLS, CDR2 YYNGEE. This CDR3 is built from 14 residues. The V gene lost 4 bases and the J gene lost 0 bases, with 10 bases spanning the gap. DNA for the CDR3: TGTGCCAGCAGCCGTCAAATCATGAACACTGAAGCTTTCTTT. Protein: CASSRQIMNTEAFF. The full variable domain, in which reference TRBV9 and TRBJ1-1 provide the parts outside the CDR3, is DSGVTQTPKHLITATGQRVTLRCSPRSGDLSVYWYQQSLDQGLQFLIQYYNGEERAKGNILERFSAQQFPDLHSELNLSSLELGDSALYFCASSRQIMNTEAFFGQGTRLTVV.

The chain employs TRBV6-5 and TRBJ1-1, with a weak D call TRBD1 (6 bases). Trimming stripped 11 bases from V and 2 bases from J, with 15 bases between. This CDR3 is 13 amino acids long. CDR1 is MNHEY and CDR2 is SVGAGI in the germline V gene. CDR3 in amino acids: CACKPGQNTEAFF. The CDR3 DNA reads as TGTGCCTGCAAACCGGGACAAAACACTGAAGCTTTCTTT.

This rearrangement joins TRBV9 to TRBJ2-1; TRBD2 agrees at 12 bases. The germline gives CDR1 SGDLS, CDR2 YYNGEE. This CDR3 spans 16 amino acids. The V and J ends lost 4 bases and 2 bases, in that order; junction bases with no gene match: 4. The CDR3 nucleotides read TGTGCCAGCAGCCCCCGACTAGCGGGGGCCTACAATGAGCAGTTCTTC. As protein: CASSPRLAGAYNEQFF.

The chain couples TRBV28 to TRBJ1-5; D is uncertain. The CDR3 loop spans 14 amino acids. Germline V gene sequence: CDR1 MDHEN, CDR2 SYDVKM. V lost 3 bases, J lost 7 bases, and 13 bases lay in between. Written as DNA, the CDR3 is TGTGCCAGCAGTTTTGCGGGGAATGGACAGCCCCAGCATTTT. Translation: CASSFAGNGQPQHF. Using reference TRBV28 and TRBJ1-5 for the parts outside the CDR3, the full variable domain is DVKVTQSSRYLVKRTGEKVFLECVQDMDHENMFWYRQDPGLGLRLIYFSYDVKMKEKGDIPEGYSVSREKKERFSLILESASTNQTSMYLCASSFAGNGQPQHFGDGTRLSIL.

A word on this clonotype: The conserved phenylalanine or tryptophan is not found at the CDR3 terminus, so this likely reflects a read error. The chain has TRBV20-1 and TRBJ1-2, with D unresolved. Germline V gives CDR1 DFQATT, CDR2 SNEGSKA (reference sequence). The CDR3 extends over 13 amino acids. V was pared by 0 bases and J by 7 bases, with 12 bases between. CDR3 in amino acids: CSARDQRASGYTS. The DNA for the CDR3 is TGCAGTGCTAGAGATCAGAGGGCTAGTGGCTACACCTCC.

V usage is TRBV5-1 and J usage is TRBJ2-1; no definite D call. The germline CDR1 and CDR2 sequences are SGHRS and YFSETQ. V lost 1 base and J lost 0, with 8 bases in between. There are 15 residues in the CDR3. DNA for the CDR3: TGCGCCAGCAGCTTGTCGTGGGGCTCCTACAATGAGCAGTTCTTC. Its protein is CASSLSWGSYNEQFF.

This rearrangement joins TRBV12-3 or TRBV12-4 to TRBJ1-3; no clear D. V lost 2 bases to trimming and J lost 4 bases, with 9 bases between them. CDR3 length equals 14 residues. The CDR3 spells CASSLRSGGNTIYF. CDR3 in DNA: TGTGCCAGCAGTTTACGGTCGGGGGGAAACACCATATATTTT.